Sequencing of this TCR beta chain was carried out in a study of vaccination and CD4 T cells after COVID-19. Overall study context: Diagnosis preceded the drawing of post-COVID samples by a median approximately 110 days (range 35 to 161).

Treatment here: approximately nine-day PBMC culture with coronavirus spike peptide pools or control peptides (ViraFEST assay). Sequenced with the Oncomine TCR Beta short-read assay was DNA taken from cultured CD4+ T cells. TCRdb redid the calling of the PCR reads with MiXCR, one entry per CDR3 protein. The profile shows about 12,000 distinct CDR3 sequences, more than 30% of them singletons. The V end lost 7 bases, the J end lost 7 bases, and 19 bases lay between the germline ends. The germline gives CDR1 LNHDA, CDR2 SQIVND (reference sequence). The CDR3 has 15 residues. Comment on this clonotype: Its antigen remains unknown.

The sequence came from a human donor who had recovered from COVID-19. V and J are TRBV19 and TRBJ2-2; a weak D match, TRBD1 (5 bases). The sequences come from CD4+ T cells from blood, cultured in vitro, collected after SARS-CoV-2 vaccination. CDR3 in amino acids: CASTPRERVFGELFF. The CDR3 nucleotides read TGTGCCAGTACACCCAGGGAAAGGGTGTTCGGGGAGCTGTTTTTT.